In this sample, the clone carrying this T cell receptor (beta chain) turned up once. The sample originates from a study of tumor T cells in aggressive B-cell lymphoma. The data were produced by immunoSEQ multiplex PCR, yet TCRdb's version contains in-frame clones alone and is incomplete. The sample lists 1,000 to 1,300 clones, 95% to 98% seen once, with roughly 4% in the top ten. This clonotype originated in an adult with diffuse large B cell lymphoma. Sequenced input: tumor tissue.

The CDR3 spells CASSLSGTGKYEQYF. The CDR3 nucleotides read TGTGCCAGCAGTTTATCTGGGACAGGCAAATACGAGCAGTACTTC. This rearrangement joins TRBV27 to TRBJ2-7, with TRBD1 identical over 8 bases. Trimming removed 0 bases from V and 4 bases from J; junction bases left unmatched: 5. The CDR3 length is 15 residues. Germline loops: CDR1 MNHEY, CDR2 SMNVEV (reference sequence).